This T cell receptor (beta chain) was captured in a study of T-cell memory formation after mild COVID-19. Study at large: There were largely donor-specific TCR clusters.

This clonotype was seen more than once but under ten times. TCRdb analysed the 5' RACE reads with MiXCR anew, one entry per CDR3 protein. The sample carries approximately 560,000 distinct CDR3 sequences, approximately 15% recorded once. The CDR3 loop spans 13 amino acids. The ends were cut back, 7 bases at V and 7 bases at J, with 16 bases in the middle. This rearrangement joins TRBV12-3 or TRBV12-4 to TRBJ1-2; D ambiguous. The sequence was obtained from an adult woman who had mild COVID-19 (a few samples of this study predate the infection). Cell type and time point are not known. Sequenced material: PBMCs or a T cell subset sorted from them (not recorded which). The CDR3: CASTRSIYSGYTF. In DNA form, the CDR3 reads TGTGCCAGCACCAGGTCGATTTACTCTGGCTACACCTTC.